This T cell receptor (beta chain) comes out of a study of blood T cell repertoires in COVID-19. Across the study: From T cells, B-cell-depleted T cells, or PBMCs came the material, which was cDNA or gDNA.

Sequencing was performed with immunoSEQ multiplex PCR; in TCRdb, only in-frame clones are kept and a portion is missing. The data hold some 180,000 clones, with about four fifths observed a single time. The specimen was PBMCs or T cells enriched from blood (not recorded which). The receptor comes from a woman aged 30 to 39 who had been exposed to COVID-19.

The DNA of the CDR3 is TGTGCCAGCAGCTGGGGGGGACATCTGAACACCGGGGAGCTGTTTTTT. Its protein product is CASSWGGHLNTGELFF. The V call is TRBV11-2, the J call TRBJ2-2, with D possibly being TRBD2 (7 bases). Germline loops: CDR1 SGHAT, CDR2 FQNNGV. This CDR3 contains 16 residues. Trimming took 4 bases from V and 1 from J, leaving 13 bases between them. The full variable domain, rest sourced from reference TRBV11-2 and TRBJ2-2, is EAGVAQSPRYKIIEKRQSVAFWCNPISGHATLYWYQQILGQGPKLLIQFQNNGVVDDSQLPKDRFSAERLKGVDSTLKIQPAKLEDSAVYLCASSWGGHLNTGELFFGEGSRLTVL.